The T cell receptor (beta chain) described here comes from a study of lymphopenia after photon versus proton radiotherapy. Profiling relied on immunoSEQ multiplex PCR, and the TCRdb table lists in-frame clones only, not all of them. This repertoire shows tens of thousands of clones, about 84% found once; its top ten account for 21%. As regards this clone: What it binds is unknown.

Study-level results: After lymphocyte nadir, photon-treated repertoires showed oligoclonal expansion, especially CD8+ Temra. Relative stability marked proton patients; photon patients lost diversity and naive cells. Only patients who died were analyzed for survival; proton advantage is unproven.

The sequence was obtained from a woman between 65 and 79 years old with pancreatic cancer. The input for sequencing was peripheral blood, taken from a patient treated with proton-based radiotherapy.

The CDR3 region has the DNA TGTGCCAGCAGTTTGACGGGGACCCAGTACTTC. This translates into CASSLTGTQYF. The V gene is TRBV28, the J gene TRBJ2-5, with D hard to call. The CDR3 is made up of 11 amino acids. The germline V gene encodes CDR1 MDHEN and CDR2 SYDVKM. V shed 3 bases and J shed 7 bases, with 6 bases lying between them.